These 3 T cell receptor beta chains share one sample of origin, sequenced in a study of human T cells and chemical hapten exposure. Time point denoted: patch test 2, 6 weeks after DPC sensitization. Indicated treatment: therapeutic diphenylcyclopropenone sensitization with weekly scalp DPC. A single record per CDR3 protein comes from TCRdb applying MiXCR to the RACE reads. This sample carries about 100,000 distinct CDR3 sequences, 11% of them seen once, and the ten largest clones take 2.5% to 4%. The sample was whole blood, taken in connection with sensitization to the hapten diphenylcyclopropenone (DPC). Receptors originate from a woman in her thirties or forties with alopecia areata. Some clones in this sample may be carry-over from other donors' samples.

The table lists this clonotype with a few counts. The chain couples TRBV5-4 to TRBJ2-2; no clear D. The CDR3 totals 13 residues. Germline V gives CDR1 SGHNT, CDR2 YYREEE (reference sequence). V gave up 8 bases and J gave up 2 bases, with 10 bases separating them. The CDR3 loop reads CASKMGNTGELFF. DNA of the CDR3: TGTGCCAGTAAGATGGGAAACACCGGGGAGCTGTTTTTT.

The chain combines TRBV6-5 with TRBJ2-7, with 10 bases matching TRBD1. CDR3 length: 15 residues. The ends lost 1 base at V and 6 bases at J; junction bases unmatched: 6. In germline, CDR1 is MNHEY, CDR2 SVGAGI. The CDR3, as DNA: TGTGCCAGCAGTTACTTAGACAGGGGGCGCGCCGAGCAGTACTTC. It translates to CASSYLDRGRAEQYF.

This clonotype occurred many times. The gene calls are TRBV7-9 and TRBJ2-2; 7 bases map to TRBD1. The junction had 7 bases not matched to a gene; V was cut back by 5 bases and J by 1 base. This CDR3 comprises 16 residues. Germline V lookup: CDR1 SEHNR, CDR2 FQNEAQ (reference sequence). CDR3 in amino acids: CASSPGQAMNTGELFF. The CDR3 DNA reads TGTGCCAGCAGCCCTGGACAGGCAATGAACACCGGGGAGCTGTTTTTT.